This TCR beta chain was obtained from a study of blood T cell repertoires in COVID-19. Study at large: Donors in the United States, Italy and Spain gave samples during acute or convalescent COVID-19.

There are 14 residues in the CDR3. Germline V gene lookup returns CDR1 KGHSH and CDR2 LQKENI. V shed 4 bases and J shed 8 bases, with 12 bases lying between them. Original handling: By means of reference gene primer amplification, nucleated cell counts were estimated. Assay used: immunoSEQ multiplex PCR; TCRdb lists only in-frame clones, some missing. V and J calls and clone size come straight from that table; D and trimming were deduced from the DNA. The sample consists of under 350,000 clones, approximately 91% of them appearing once. Each participant's cohort was designated according to participant-reported clinical history. Recovery among Cohort 3 donors was established by two negative PCRs, clearance, or symptom resolution.

The sequence was obtained from a woman aged 40 to 49 who had recovered from COVID-19. This chain uses TRBV18 with TRBJ1-6; D unresolved. Sequenced material: PBMCs or T cells enriched from blood (not recorded which). The CDR3 spells CASSREVTDSPLHF. CDR3 DNA: TGTGCCAGCTCACGAGAAGTCACCGATTCACCCCTCCACTTT. Variable domain in full (rest from reference TRBV18 and TRBJ1-6): NAGVMQNPRHLVRRRGQEARLRCSPMKGHSHVYWYRQLPEEGLKFMVYLQKENIIDESGMPKERFSAEFPKEGPSILRIQQVVRGDSAAYFCASSREVTDSPLHFGNGTRLTVT.